The rows below give T cell receptor beta chains drawn from one sample of a study of breast tumors, draining lymph nodes, adjacent tissues. TCRdb re-analysed the multiplex PCR reads in MiXCR, keeping a single row per CDR3 protein. The sample lists tens of thousands of distinct CDR3 sequences, 42% occurring once. Specimen: breast tumor tissue. These receptors came from a female donor with breast cancer. Some clones in this sample may be carry-over from other donors' samples. Both conserved end residues are part of each CDR3. Each record gives: J gene, clone size, D gene, V gene, CDR3 protein, CDR3 DNA. A D gene is named only where the DNA matches it firmly. Some rows mark clone size as missing; the rest say once, few, many or name a class of expanded clone.

>TRBJ2-7|.|.|TRBV5-4
CASSLDAAAGASYEQYF
TGTGCCAGCAGCTTGGACGCCGCGGCAGGGGCCTCCTACGAGCAGTACTTC
>TRBJ2-4|many|.|TRBV14
CASSHNVNIQYF
TGTGCCAGCAGCCATAATGTAAACATTCAGTACTTC
>TRBJ1-5|.|.|TRBV25-1
CASSDTGRGQPQDF
TGTGCCAGCAGTGATACAGGGCGCGGTCAACCCCAAGATTTT
>TRBJ2-7|.|.|TRBV20-1
CSAKTNYEQSF
TGCAGTGCCAAGACGAACTACGAGCAGTCCTTC
>TRBJ2-5|.|TRBD2|TRBV4-3
CASSQDLGRAGAQYF
TGCGCCAGCAGCCAAGATCTCGGACGAGCGGGGGCCCAGTACTTC
>TRBJ2-1|many|TRBD2|TRBV30
CAWSTLAGGLNEQFF
TGTGCCTGGAGTACTTTGGCGGGAGGGCTTAATGAGCAGTTCTTC
>TRBJ2-5|many|.|TRBV10-2
CASSERDGETQYF
TGCGCCAGCAGTGAGAGGGATGGAGAGACCCAGTACTTC
>TRBJ1-4|many|TRBD1|TRBV6-5
CASSLNPGQGGEKLFF
TGTGCCAGCAGTCTTAATCCGGGACAGGGCGGTGAAAAACTGTTTTTT
>TRBJ2-1|.|TRBD2|TRBV5-4
CASSLVSSGRGYNEQFF
TGTGCCAGCAGCTTGGTGTCTAGCGGGAGGGGGTACAATGAGCAGTTCTTC
>TRBJ1-5|.|TRBD1|TRBV18
CASSRTGVGNQPQHF
TGTGCCAGCTCACGGACAGGGGTGGGCAATCAGCCCCAGCATTTT
>TRBJ2-3|.|TRBD2|TRBV20-1
CSARGGTSLTDTQYF
TGCAGTGCTAGGGGGGGGACTAGCCTCACAGATACGCAGTATTTT
>TRBJ1-1|.|.|TRBV19
CASSITGTEAFF
TGTGCCAGTAGTATCACGGGCACTGAAGCTTTCTTT
>TRBJ2-7|.|.|TRBV5-1
CTSSLDSSYEQYF
TGCACCAGCAGCTTGGACAGCTCCTACGAGCAGTACTTT
>TRBJ2-5|.|.|TRBV5-1
CASSFYICSARGEDLAQYF
.
>TRBJ2-1|.|TRBD2|TRBV6-5
CASSLSGDSYNEQFF
TGTGCCAGCAGTCTAAGCGGGGACTCCTACAATGAGCAGTTCTTC
>TRBJ1-1|few|.|TRBV20-1
CSARGGGGATNLNTEAFF
TGCAGTGCCCGCGGAGGTGGGGGAGCGACTAATCTTAACACTGAAGCTTTCTTT
>TRBJ2-7|.|TRBD2|TRBV14
CASSQGLAGAYEQYF
TGTGCCAGCAGCCAGGGACTAGCGGGAGCCTACGAGCAGTACTTC
>TRBJ2-3|many|TRBD2|TRBV10-3
CAISNSGVDTDTQYF
TGTGCCATCAGTAATAGCGGGGTCGACACAGATACGCAGTATTTT
>TRBJ1-3|many|.|TRBV30
CAWSPRGGLGNTIYF
TGTGCCTGGAGCCCGAGGGGTGGACTTGGAAACACCATATATTTT
>TRBJ2-7|.|.|TRBV2
CASSAGPQYF
TGTGCCAGCAGTGCAGGCCCCCAGTACTTC
>TRBJ1-1|.|.|TRBV7-9
CASSSYQGSAEAFF
TGTGCCAGCAGCTCATACCAGGGGAGCGCTGAAGCTTTCTTT
>TRBJ1-6|many|TRBD1|TRBV5-8
CASSTGTGLNSPLHF
TGTGCCAGCAGCACTGGGACAGGTCTGAATTCACCCCTCCACTTT
>TRBJ2-2|.|.|TRBV7-6
CASSLAVTRSGELFF
TGTGCCAGCAGCTTAGCTGTGACTAGGTCCGGGGAGCTGTTTTTT
>TRBJ1-5|.|.|TRBV27
CASSLTSGSYEHF
TGTGCCAGCAGTTTAACTAGCGGGAGCTACGAGCATTTT
>TRBJ2-3|many|.|TRBV29-1
CSVEPLGTGTDTQYF
TGCAGCGTTGAACCGCTAGGGACGGGCACAGATACGCAGTATTTT
>TRBJ2-1|.|TRBD2|TRBV7-3
CASSCGTSPHSEQLF
TGTGCCAGCAGCTGCGGGACTAGCCCACACAGTGAGCAGCTCTTC
>TRBJ1-1|.|.|TRBV13
CASSLDVNTEAFF
TGTGCCAGCAGCTTAGACGTGAACACTGAAGCTTTCTTT
>TRBJ1-5|.|.|TRBV19
CASSILGHSNQPQHF
TGTGCCAGTAGTATTCTCGGGCATAGCAATCAGCCCCAGCATTTT
>TRBJ2-7|many|.|TRBV4-2
CASRPPLAVWLPF
TGTGCCAGCAGACCCCCGTTGGCGGTTTGGCTGCCTTTC
>TRBJ1-2|many|TRBD1|TRBV3-1
CASSPWTGEHHGYTF
TGTGCCAGCAGCCCTTGGACAGGAGAGCATCATGGCTACACCTTC
>TRBJ1-1|many|.|TRBV29-1
CSVEGYSLNTEAFF
TGCAGCGTTGAAGGGTACAGCCTGAACACTGAAGCTTTCTTT
>TRBJ2-5|many|TRBD2|TRBV19
CASSIQPSGAPVYF
TGTGCCAGTAGTATTCAACCAAGCGGGGCCCCTGTGTACTTC
>TRBJ2-1|many|TRBD1|TRBV12-3/TRBV12-4
CASSFNRGEQFF
TGTGCCAGCAGCTTCAACAGGGGTGAGCAGTTCTTC
>TRBJ2-1|many|.|TRBV15
CATSRRSSYNEQFF
TGTGCCACCAGCAGACGAAGCTCCTACAATGAGCAGTTCTTC
>TRBJ2-6|many|.|TRBV10-2
CASSDSGLLSGANVLTF
TGCGCCAGCAGTGATTCTGGACTCCTCTCTGGGGCCAACGTCCTGACTTTC
>TRBJ2-1|many|.|TRBV6-1
CASSEAHRGRNEQFF
TGTGCCAGCAGTGAAGCCCATCGGGGAAGGAATGAGCAGTTCTTC
>TRBJ1-3|.|TRBD1|TRBV6-1
CASSGRTGAGNTIYF
TGTGCCAGCAGTGGAAGGACAGGGGCTGGAAACACCATATATTTT
>TRBJ1-2|many|.|TRBV6-2/TRBV6-3
CASCPRQTVYGYTF
TGTGCCAGCTGCCCAAGACAGACGGTCTATGGCTACACCTTC
>TRBJ2-3|many|TRBD1|TRBV10-3
CAISGPQGAPRVDTQYF
TGTGCCATCAGTGGCCCACAGGGGGCGCCGAGGGTAGATACGCAGTATTTT
>TRBJ2-7|many|.|TRBV5-5
CASSLDEQNAGNGAYEQYF
TGTGCCAGCAGCTTGGACGAACAGAACGCCGGGAATGGAGCCTACGAGCAGTACTTC
>TRBJ2-1|many|TRBD2|TRBV11-2
CASSLMGSGSEQFF
TGTGCCAGCAGCTTAATGGGTAGCGGGAGCGAGCAGTTCTTC
>TRBJ2-1|many|TRBD1|TRBV7-8
CASSQYNRDSPYNEQFF
TGTGCCAGCAGCCAATACAACCGGGACAGTCCCTACAATGAGCAGTTCTTC
>TRBJ1-2|.|.|TRBV5-6
CASSVIEPGAYGYTF
TGTGCCAGCAGCGTTATCGAACCGGGAGCCTATGGCTACACCTTC
>TRBJ1-2|many|.|TRBV6-6
CASSRRGVPSYGYTF
TGTGCCAGCAGCAGACGGGGGGTACCCTCCTATGGCTACACCTTC
>TRBJ2-1|once|.|TRBV24-1
CATSVARGPYNEQFF
TGTGCCACCAGCGTCGCTCGCGGCCCCTACAATGAGCAGTTCTTC
>TRBJ2-5|many|TRBD2|TRBV29-1
CSVEIAPGGDQETQYF
TGCAGCGTTGAGATCGCCCCTGGGGGGGACCAAGAGACCCAGTACTTC
>TRBJ1-5|many|TRBD1|TRBV12-3/TRBV12-4
CASSPLGQGGNQPQHF
TGTGCCAGCAGTCCCCTAGGACAGGGCGGCAATCAGCCCCAGCATTTT
>TRBJ1-2|many|TRBD1|TRBV7-2
CASSFGTGPVGYTF
TGTGCCAGCAGCTTCGGGACAGGGCCTGTTGGCTACACCTTC
>TRBJ2-1|many|.|TRBV19
CASSKSGATYNEQFF
TGTGCCAGTAGTAAGAGCGGAGCTACCTACAATGAGCAGTTCTTC
>TRBJ2-1|many|.|TRBV9
CASSETGNTYNEQFF
TGTGCCAGCAGCGAGACAGGAAATACCTACAATGAGCAGTTCTTC
>TRBJ2-7|.|.|TRBV20-1
CSARRGTYEQYF
TGCAGTGCTCGCCGAGGGACCTACGAGCAGTACTTC
>TRBJ2-7|many|.|TRBV6-2/TRBV6-3
CASSHPTDEQYF
TGTGCCAGCAGTCACCCCACCGACGAGCAGTACTTC
>TRBJ2-1|.|TRBD2|TRBV6-5
CASSFSGRAHGEQFF
TGTGCCAGCAGTTTTAGCGGGAGGGCCCATGGGGAGCAGTTCTTC